The clone carrying this T cell receptor beta chain came up once. This specimen comes from a study of blood T cell repertoires in COVID-19. The overall study: Some COVID-19 samples were acute and others convalescent; all came from the United States, Italy and Spain.

As originally analysed: Reference gene primers were amplified, and this amplification served to estimate nucleated cell counts. Data came from immunoSEQ multiplex PCR; TCRdb stores just in-frame clones and leaves some out. D and trimming were read from the DNA, whereas the V and J calls and clone size are those reported in that table. The data hold 100,000 to 150,000 clones, with approximately 82% observed a single time. Germline V gene lookup returns CDR1 KGHSH and CDR2 LQKENI. The CDR3 spans 15 residues. The J segment lost 2 bases and the V segment lost 5 bases, leaving 8 bases of the junction unmatched.

The sample taken for sequencing was peripheral blood. J is TRBJ1-1 and V is TRBV18, with 7 bases matching TRBD1. This receptor was obtained from a woman between 50 and 59 years old with acute or convalescent COVID-19. The CDR3 loop is CASSVTGDGNTEAFF. CDR3 nucleotides: TGTGCCAGCTCAGTAACAGGGGATGGAAACACTGAAGCTTTCTTT.